These 19 T cell receptor beta chains came from one sample sequenced in a study of blood T cell repertoires in COVID-19 (TCRdb year 2020). Library preparation was by the immunoSEQ multiplex PCR assay. Drawn from immuneACCESS, this table holds only the in-frame rearrangements with V and J called that TCRdb kept. Clones are partly lost; checked studies trace under half to an unresolved V gene and leave the rest unexplained. The sample records approximately 260,000 clones, about 93% of which are singletons. The ten largest account for under 2.5% of the sample. The specimen was PBMCs or T cells enriched from blood (not recorded which). Receptors were obtained from a woman aged 18 to 35 who had recovered from COVID-19.

The chain combines TRBV5-6 with TRBJ1-2, with 8 positions matching TRBD1. This CDR3 has 14 amino acids. Germline V gives CDR1 SGHDT, CDR2 YYEEEE. Trimming took 1 base from V and 7 from J; bases not matched to a gene: 6. The CDR3: CASSLQGQGVGYTF. The CDR3 DNA reads TGTGCCAGCAGCTTGCAAGGACAGGGTGTTGGCTACACCTTC.

The gene calls are TRBV5-4 and TRBJ1-2, with 8 positions matching TRBD1. Looked up from germline, CDR1 is SGHNT and CDR2 is YYREEE (reference sequence). Trimming cost V 1 base and J 6 bases; bases outside gene matches: 5. CDR3 size: 14 residues. The CDR3 sequence: CASSLRGQANGYTF. The CDR3 nucleotides read TGTGCCAGCAGCTTGCGGGGACAGGCGAATGGCTACACCTTC.

This chain links TRBV9 with TRBJ1-2; D remains ambiguous. V was cut by 3 bases and J by 10 bases, with 7 bases left in between. The length of the CDR3 is 10 residues. Germline CDR1 reads SGDLS; CDR2 reads YYNGEE. The DNA for the CDR3 is TGTGCCAGCAGCGGGAGCTTCTACACCTTC. It is translated as CASSGSFYTF.

This clone has just one count. J is TRBJ2-1 and V is TRBV9, with 8 bases lining up with TRBD1. Germline assignment: CDR1 SGDLS and CDR2 YYNGEE. The J segment lost 8 bases and the V segment lost 3 bases, leaving 10 bases of the junction unmatched. This CDR3 contains 15 residues. CDR3 in DNA: TGTGCCAGCAGCGAGGACAGGGTAGGGAGCGATGAGCAGTTCTTC. It is translated as CASSEDRVGSDEQFF.

With respect to this clone: A read error may account for a junction end that differs from germline. The chain joins TRBV12-3 or TRBV12-4 to TRBJ1-1, with no clear D. This CDR3 is 13 amino acids long. CDR3 DNA: TGTGCCAGCAATCCAGACTTGAACGCTGAAGCTTTCTTT. This encodes CASNPDLNAEAFF.

V usage is TRBV6-1 and J usage is TRBJ1-6, with 9 bases lining up with TRBD1. The CDR3 length is 16 residues. The trim removed 1 base at V and 8 bases at J, leaving 6 bases unmatched. Germline loops: CDR1 MNHNS, CDR2 SASEGT. CDR3 protein: CASSEGPGQGHSPLHF. The CDR3 DNA reads as TGTGCCAGCAGTGAAGGTCCGGGACAGGGACATTCACCCCTCCACTTT.

This clone was counted a few times. The chain has TRBV4-3 and TRBJ1-1; weak D call: TRBD1 (5 bases). This CDR3 has 16 residues. V was cut by 0 bases and J by 5 bases, with 16 bases left in between. CDR1 and CDR2 from the germline V gene are LGHNA and YSLEER. The CDR3 is CASSQESGGERTEAFF. CDR3 coding DNA: TGCGCCAGCAGCCAAGAATCGGGGGGGGAGCGGACTGAAGCTTTCTTT.

The gene calls are TRBV28 and TRBJ1-1, with D unresolved. Trimming stripped 3 bases from V and 1 base from J, with 6 bases between. Looked up from germline, CDR1 is MDHEN and CDR2 is SYDVKM. The CDR3 consists of 13 residues. The CDR3 DNA sequence: TGTGCCAGCAGTTTCCGCAGGAACACTGAAGCTTTCTTT. It is translated as CASSFRRNTEAFF.

V usage is TRBV27 and J usage is TRBJ1-5, with 7 bases matching TRBD1. V lost 5 bases to trimming and J lost 4 bases; unmatched junction nucleotides: 5. The CDR3 extends over 14 amino acids. Germline CDR1 and CDR2: MNHEY and SMNVEV (reference sequence). The CDR3 loop is CASSTGQINQPQHF. The CDR3 bases are TGTGCCAGCAGTACGGGACAGATAAATCAGCCCCAGCATTTT.

The DNA for the CDR3 is TGTGCCAGCAGTGAAGTGGGCAGACTGAACACTGAAGCTTTCTTT. Protein sequence: CASSEVGRLNTEAFF. The rearrangement uses TRBV25-1 and TRBJ1-1; D remains ambiguous. CDR1 is MGHDK and CDR2 is SYGVNS in the germline V gene. V lost 2 bases and J lost 0, with 10 bases in between. The CDR3 totals 15 residues.

This chain connects TRBV28 to TRBJ2-3, with 7 bases lining up with TRBD1. CDR3 size: 13 residues. Germline loops: CDR1 MDHEN, CDR2 SYDVKM. After removal of 6 bases from V and 1 base from J, the junction contained 1 base not matched to a gene. The DNA for the CDR3 is TGTGCCAGCAGCGGGACAGGCACAGATACGCAGTATTTT. The encoded protein is CASSGTGTDTQYF.

This rearrangement joins TRBV7-9 to TRBJ1-3; 8 bases map to TRBD1. Germline V gene lookup returns CDR1 SEHNR and CDR2 FQNEAQ (reference sequence). Trimming at V came to 1 base and at J to 3 bases, leaving 2 bases not matched to a gene. The CDR3 totals 15 residues. CDR3 nucleotides: TGTGCCAGCAGCTTAGGAGGACAGGGTGGAAACACCATATATTTT. This sequence encodes CASSLGGQGGNTIYF.

The rearrangement uses TRBV7-3 and TRBJ1-1; tentative D call: TRBD1 (5 bases). Trimming took off 4 bases at V and 1 base at J, with 13 bases between the two ends. CDR3 length: 15 amino acids. Germline CDR1 and CDR2: SGHTA and FQGTGA. The CDR3 DNA sequence: TGTGCCAGCAGCTCACGGGGGAGACCGAACACTGAAGCTTTCTTT. Its translation is CASSSRGRPNTEAFF.

V is TRBV28 and J is TRBJ1-3, with TRBD1 as a possible D gene (5 bases). The V and J ends lost 7 bases and 2 bases respectively, with 6 bases between them. Germline V CDR1 and CDR2: MDHEN, SYDVKM. The CDR3 contains 12 residues. CDR3 in amino acids: CASTGAGNTIYF. DNA of the CDR3: TGTGCCAGCACGGGGGCTGGAAACACCATATATTTT.

The CDR3 coding sequence is TGTGCCAGCAGTTTAAAGAAGGGTAGGGGGACAGGGCCTCGTCCTCGGACCGGGGAGCTGTTTTTT. It translates to CASSLKKGRGTGPRPRTGELFF. The chain combines TRBV27 with TRBJ2-2, with TRBD1 matching 9 bases. Germline-derived CDR1 and CDR2 are MNHEY and SMNVEV (reference sequence). This CDR3 has 22 residues. Germline trimming cut 2 bases from V and 5 bases from J; bases unmatched to any gene: 24.

J is TRBJ2-1 and V is TRBV7-9, with unresolved D. The CDR3 contains 13 residues. The germline V gene has CDR1 SEHNR and CDR2 FQNEAQ (reference sequence). V shed 5 bases and J shed 6 bases, with 11 bases lying between them. This CDR3 is CASSPININEQFF. The CDR3 DNA follows: TGTGCCAGCAGCCCTATTAATATCAATGAGCAGTTCTTC.

This clone came up once. In DNA form, the CDR3 reads TGTGCCAGCAGCTTCTCCCGGACAGGGGCGCAATATGGCTACACCTTC. Translation gives CASSFSRTGAQYGYTF. This chain uses TRBV7-2 with TRBJ1-2, with 9 nucleotides matching TRBD1. Germline assignment: CDR1 SGHTA and CDR2 FQGNSA. This CDR3 spans 16 amino acids. The ends lost 3 bases at V and 5 bases at J; junction bases unmatched: 10. The full variable domain, with the rest looked up from reference TRBV7-2 and TRBJ1-2, is GAGVSQSPSNKVTEKGKDVELRCDPISGHTALYWYRQSLGQGLEFLIYFQGNSAPDKSGLPSDRFSAERTGGSVSTLTIQRTQQEDSAVYLCASSFSRTGAQYGYTFGSGTRLTVV.

V usage is TRBV6-6 and J usage is TRBJ2-7; 7 positions match TRBD1. The CDR3 loop spans 13 amino acids. Germline loops: CDR1 MNHNY, CDR2 SVGAGI (reference sequence). After removal of 6 bases from V and 3 bases from J, the junction contained 5 bases not matched to a gene. CDR3: CASSQDRDYEQYF. CDR3 nucleotides: TGTGCCAGCAGCCAAGACAGGGACTACGAGCAGTACTTC.

The gene calls are TRBV7-8 and TRBJ2-3; 11 nucleotides agree with TRBD2. The CDR3 is made up of 16 amino acids. Germline CDR1 is SGHVS and CDR2 is FQNEAQ. V dropped 5 bases and J dropped 4; count of bases not matched to a gene: 8. CDR3 in amino acids: CASSAERLAGPDTQYF. CDR3 DNA: TGTGCCAGCAGCGCGGAAAGACTAGCGGGACCAGATACGCAGTATTTT.